This T cell receptor (beta chain) was recorded in a study of shared clonotypes between healthy human individuals. About the research overall: Sampling drew on donors who were a couple of women and a few men aged 18 to 49.

V lost 2 bases and J lost 8, with 12 bases in between. CDR3 size: 13 residues. Germline assignment: CDR1 ENHRY and CDR2 SYGVKD. Study results and limitations: Non-shared clonotypes had lower generation probabilities than those shared by all four donors.

Produced via immunoSEQ multiplex PCR; TCRdb's table is partial and in-frame only. The sample includes about 2 million clones, about 95% seen only once; the top ten take about 1.1%. The naive CD8 fraction comprised CD45RO-negative cells positively selected for CCR7 and excluded terminally differentiated effector memory CD45RA+ cells. Comment on this clone: The antigen is unknown.

This receptor was identified in a man aged 18 to 29 in good health. The chain is built from TRBV10-3 and TRBJ1-2; the D is unclear. Specimen: naive CD8+ T cells sorted from blood. CDR3: CAISEAGPKGYTF. CDR3 sequence (DNA): TGTGCCATCAGTGAGGCCGGGCCTAAGGGCTACACCTTC.